The TCR beta chain under discussion was sequenced for a study of shared clonotypes between healthy human individuals. Study-wide results and caveats: Large depth notwithstanding, sorted-subset sequencing proved incomplete by rarefaction. Clonotype sharing among the donors was expected to vary with sequencing depth.

Participating donors were healthy, HIV-negative adults free of recent acute infections or vaccinations. Both subsets, CD45RA+ naive and CD45RA-negative memory, were split from the CD4+ cells. Per the germline V gene, CDR1 is SGHRS and CDR2 is YFSETQ. V dropped 4 bases and J dropped 4; count of bases not matched to a gene: 8. This CDR3 spans 15 amino acids. Profiling relied on immunoSEQ multiplex PCR, and the TCRdb table lists in-frame clones only, not all of them. The sample has about 1.1 million clones, approximately 75% seen once. This clone has a handful of counts. The antigen remains undetermined. The sequencing sample was made of memory CD4+ T cells from PBMCs. Subset specified: CD45RA-negative fraction. The source of this sequence is a man between 18 and 35 years old in good health. Some clones in this sample may be carry-over from other donors' samples. This chain links TRBV5-1 with TRBJ2-1; 7 nucleotides agree with TRBD2. In nucleotides, the CDR3 is TGCGCCAGCAGCCCTTGGGGGGGAGAGTACAATGAGCAGTTCTTC. It specifies CASSPWGGEYNEQFF.